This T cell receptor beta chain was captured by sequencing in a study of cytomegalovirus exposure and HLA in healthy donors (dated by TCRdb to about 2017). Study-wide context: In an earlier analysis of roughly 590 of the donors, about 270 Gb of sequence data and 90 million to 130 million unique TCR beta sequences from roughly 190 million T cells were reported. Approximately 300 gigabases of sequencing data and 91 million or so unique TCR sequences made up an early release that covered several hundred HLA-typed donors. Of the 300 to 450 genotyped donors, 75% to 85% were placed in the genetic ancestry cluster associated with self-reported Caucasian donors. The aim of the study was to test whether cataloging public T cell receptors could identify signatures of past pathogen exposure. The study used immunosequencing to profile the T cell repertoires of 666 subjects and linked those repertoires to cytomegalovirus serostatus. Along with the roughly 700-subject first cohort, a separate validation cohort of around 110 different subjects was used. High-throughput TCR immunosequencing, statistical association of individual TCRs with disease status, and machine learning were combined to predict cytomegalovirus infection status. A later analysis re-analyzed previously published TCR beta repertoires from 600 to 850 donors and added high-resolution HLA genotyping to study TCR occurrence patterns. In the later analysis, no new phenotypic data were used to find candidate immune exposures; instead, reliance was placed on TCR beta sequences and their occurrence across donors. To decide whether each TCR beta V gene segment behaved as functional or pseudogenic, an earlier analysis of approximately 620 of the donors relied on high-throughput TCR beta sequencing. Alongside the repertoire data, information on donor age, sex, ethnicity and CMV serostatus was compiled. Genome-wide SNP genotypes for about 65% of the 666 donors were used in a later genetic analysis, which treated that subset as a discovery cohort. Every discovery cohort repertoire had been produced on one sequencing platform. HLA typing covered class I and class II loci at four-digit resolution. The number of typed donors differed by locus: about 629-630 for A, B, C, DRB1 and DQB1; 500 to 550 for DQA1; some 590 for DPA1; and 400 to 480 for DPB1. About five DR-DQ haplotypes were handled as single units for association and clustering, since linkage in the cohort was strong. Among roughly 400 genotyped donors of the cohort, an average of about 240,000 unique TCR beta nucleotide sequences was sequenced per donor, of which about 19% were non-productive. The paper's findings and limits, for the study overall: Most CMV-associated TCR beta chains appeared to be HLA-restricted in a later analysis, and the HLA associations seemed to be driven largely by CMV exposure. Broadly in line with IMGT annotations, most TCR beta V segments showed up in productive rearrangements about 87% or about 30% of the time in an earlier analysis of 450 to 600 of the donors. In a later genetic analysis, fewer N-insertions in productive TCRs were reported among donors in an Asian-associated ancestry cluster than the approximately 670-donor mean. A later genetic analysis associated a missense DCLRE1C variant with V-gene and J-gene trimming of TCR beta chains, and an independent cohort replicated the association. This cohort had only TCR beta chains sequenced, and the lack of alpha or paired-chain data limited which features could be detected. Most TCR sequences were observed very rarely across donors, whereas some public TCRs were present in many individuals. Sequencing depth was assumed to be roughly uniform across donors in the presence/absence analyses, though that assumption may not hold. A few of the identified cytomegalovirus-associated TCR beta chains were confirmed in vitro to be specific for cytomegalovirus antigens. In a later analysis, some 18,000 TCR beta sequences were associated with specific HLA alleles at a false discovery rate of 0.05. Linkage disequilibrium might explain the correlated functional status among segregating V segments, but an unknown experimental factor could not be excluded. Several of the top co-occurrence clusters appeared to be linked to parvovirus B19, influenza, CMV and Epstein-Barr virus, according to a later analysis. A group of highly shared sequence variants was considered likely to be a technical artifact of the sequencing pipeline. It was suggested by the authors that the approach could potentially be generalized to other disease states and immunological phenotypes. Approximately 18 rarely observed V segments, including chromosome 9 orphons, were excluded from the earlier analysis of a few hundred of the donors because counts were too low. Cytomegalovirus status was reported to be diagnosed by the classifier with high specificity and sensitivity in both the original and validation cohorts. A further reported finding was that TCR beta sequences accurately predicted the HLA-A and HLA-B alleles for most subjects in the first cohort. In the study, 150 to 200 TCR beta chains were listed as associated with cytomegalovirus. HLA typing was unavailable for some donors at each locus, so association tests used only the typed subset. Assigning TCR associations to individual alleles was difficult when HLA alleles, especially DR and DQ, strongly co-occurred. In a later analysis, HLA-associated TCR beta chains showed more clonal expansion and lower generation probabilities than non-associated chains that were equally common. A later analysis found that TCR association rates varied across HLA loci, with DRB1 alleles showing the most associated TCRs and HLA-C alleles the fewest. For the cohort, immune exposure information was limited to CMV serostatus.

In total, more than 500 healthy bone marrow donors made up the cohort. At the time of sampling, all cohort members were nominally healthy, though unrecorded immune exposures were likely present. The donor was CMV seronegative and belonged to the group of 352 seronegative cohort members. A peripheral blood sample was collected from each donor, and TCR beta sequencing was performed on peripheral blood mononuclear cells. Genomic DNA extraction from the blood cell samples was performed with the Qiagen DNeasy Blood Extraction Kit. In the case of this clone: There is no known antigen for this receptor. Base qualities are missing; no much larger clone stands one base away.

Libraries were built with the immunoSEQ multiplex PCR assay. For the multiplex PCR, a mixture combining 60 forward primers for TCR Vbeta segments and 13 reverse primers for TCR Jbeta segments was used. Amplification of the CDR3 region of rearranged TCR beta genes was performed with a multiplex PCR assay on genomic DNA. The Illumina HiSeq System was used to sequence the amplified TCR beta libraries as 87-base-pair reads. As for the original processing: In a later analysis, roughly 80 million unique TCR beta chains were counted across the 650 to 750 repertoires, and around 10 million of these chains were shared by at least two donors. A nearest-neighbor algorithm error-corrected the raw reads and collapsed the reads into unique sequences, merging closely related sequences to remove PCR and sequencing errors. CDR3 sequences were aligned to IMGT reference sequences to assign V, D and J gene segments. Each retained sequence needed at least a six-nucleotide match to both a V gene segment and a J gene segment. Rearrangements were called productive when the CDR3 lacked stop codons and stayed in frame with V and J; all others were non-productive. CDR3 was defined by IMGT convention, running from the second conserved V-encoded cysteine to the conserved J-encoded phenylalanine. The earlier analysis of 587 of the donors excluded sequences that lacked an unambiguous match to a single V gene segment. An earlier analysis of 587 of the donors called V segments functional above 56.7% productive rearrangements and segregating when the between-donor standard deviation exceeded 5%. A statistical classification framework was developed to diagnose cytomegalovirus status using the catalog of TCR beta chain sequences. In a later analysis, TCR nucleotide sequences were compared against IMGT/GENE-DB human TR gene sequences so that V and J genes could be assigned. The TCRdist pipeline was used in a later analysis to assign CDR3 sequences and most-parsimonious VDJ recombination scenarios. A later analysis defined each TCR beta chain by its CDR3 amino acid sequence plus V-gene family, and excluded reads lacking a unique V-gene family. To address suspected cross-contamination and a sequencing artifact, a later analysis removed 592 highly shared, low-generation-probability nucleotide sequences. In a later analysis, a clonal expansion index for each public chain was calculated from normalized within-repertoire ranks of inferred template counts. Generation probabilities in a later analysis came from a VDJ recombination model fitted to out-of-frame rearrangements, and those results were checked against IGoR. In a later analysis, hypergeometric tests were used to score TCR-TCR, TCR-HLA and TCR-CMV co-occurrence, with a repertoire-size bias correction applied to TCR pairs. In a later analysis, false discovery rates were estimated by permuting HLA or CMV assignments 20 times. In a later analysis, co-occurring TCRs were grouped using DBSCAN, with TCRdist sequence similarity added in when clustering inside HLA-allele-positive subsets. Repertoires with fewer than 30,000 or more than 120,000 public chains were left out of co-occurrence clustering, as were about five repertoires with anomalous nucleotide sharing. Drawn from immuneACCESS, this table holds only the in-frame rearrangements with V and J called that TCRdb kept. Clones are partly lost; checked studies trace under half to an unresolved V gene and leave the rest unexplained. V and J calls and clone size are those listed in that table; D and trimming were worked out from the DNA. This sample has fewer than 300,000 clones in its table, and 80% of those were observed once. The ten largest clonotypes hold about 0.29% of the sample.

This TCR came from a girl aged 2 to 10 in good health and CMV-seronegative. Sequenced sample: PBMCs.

The DNA is as follows: TGTGCCAGCAGTTATTCACCTCTGGCGGGGGGCACGGAGTTCTTC. Translated, this is CASSYSPLAGGTEFF. The rearranged segments are TRBV6-5 and TRBJ2-1, with 8 middle bases fitting TRBD2. The CDR3 has 15 amino acids, counting the end cysteine and phenylalanine. The CDR3 DNA has 45 bases and is translated from base 1. From the germline V gene, CDR1 is MNHEY and CDR2 is SVGAGI. After removal of 3 bases from V and 14 bases from J, the junction retains 15 bases not matched to a gene.